These 18 T cell receptor beta chains came from one sample sequenced in a study of regulatory T cells in long-lasting Graves disease. Time point in this sample: newly diagnosed GD, antithyroid drugs for less than 3 months. Scientists built the TCR library using RNA that was extracted from PBMCs. Library construction for TCR beta used iRepertoire HTBI primers and Arm-PCR of CDR3 regions. Each CDR3 protein gets one entry after TCRdb re-called the multiplex PCR reads with MiXCR. The table includes approximately 480,000 distinct CDR3 sequences, around 15% detected once. This same sample was also part of a study on T cells in Graves' hyperthyroidism and ophthalmopathy.

Sequenced here: peripheral blood mononuclear cells (PBMCs), sampled at new diagnosis, from a patient treated with antithyroid drugs. The receptors shown here come from a man aged 35 to 55 with Graves disease.

In its sample, this clonotype was seen many times. The rearrangement joins TRBV2 to TRBJ1-5; no definite D call. V lost 3 bases and J 3 bases, leaving 9 bases between the germline ends. Looked up from germline, CDR1 is SNHLY and CDR2 is FYNNEI. The CDR3 loop spans 14 amino acids. The CDR3 DNA is TGTGCCAGCAGTGAGGTTACACCCAATCAGCCCCAGCATTTT. As protein: CASSEVTPNQPQHF.

The genes are TRBV5-5 and TRBJ2-2, with unresolved D. CDR1 and CDR2 (germline): SGHKS, YYEKEE (reference sequence). This CDR3 has 15 amino acids. Trimming took 0 bases from V and 1 from J, leaving 7 bases between them. The DNA for the CDR3 is TGTGCCAGCAGCTTGGGTGACGAGAACACCGGGGAGCTGTTTTTT. It translates to CASSLGDENTGELFF.

Comments on this clonotype: A single base separates this from a much larger clone, so it may be a read error. The rearrangement uses TRBV3-1 and TRBJ1-2, with D tentatively TRBD1 (6 bases). This CDR3 is 14 amino acids long. The V gene's germline CDR1 is LGHDT and CDR2 YNNKEL (reference sequence). Trimming removed 10 bases from V and 0 bases from J, with 15 bases in between. The CDR3 DNA reads as TGTGCCACCGAGGGGGGAGGCCCTAACTATGGCTACACCTTC. The encoded protein is CATEGGGPNYGYTF.

This clonotype was counted at least ten times. The rearrangement links TRBV30 to TRBJ1-1; D may be TRBD1 (5 bases). The CDR3 spans 13 residues. In germline, CDR1 is GTSNPN, CDR2 SVGIG (reference sequence). V dropped 0 bases and J dropped 5 bases, with 10 bases sitting between them. CDR3: CAWSVVRGTEAFF. DNA for the CDR3: TGTGCCTGGAGTGTGGTAAGGGGAACTGAAGCTTTCTTT. Looking up the rest from reference TRBV30 and TRBJ1-1 gives the full variable domain: SQTIHQWPATLVQPVGSPLSLECTVEGTSNPNLYWYRQAAGRGLQLLFYSVGIGQISSEVPQNLSASRPQDRQFILSSKKLLLSDSGFYLCAWSVVRGTEAFFGQGTRLTVV.

This clonotype was seen only once. This chain links TRBV5-6 with TRBJ2-6; D call uncertain. This CDR3 is built from 15 residues. V shed 1 base and J shed 0 bases, with 5 bases lying between them. Per germline, CDR1 SGHDT and CDR2 YYEEEE. CDR3 coding DNA: TGTGCCAGCAGCTTGTTGACCTCTGGGGCCAACGTCCTGACTTTC. This translates into CASSLLTSGANVLTF.

In its sample, this clonotype was seen many times. The rearrangement uses TRBV2 and TRBJ2-3; the D is unclear. Trimming pared 5 bases from V and 6 bases from J, leaving 12 bases between. CDR3 length: 13 residues. Germline CDR1 SNHLY, CDR2 FYNNEI. This CDR3 is CASSPILGDTQYF. In DNA, the CDR3 is TGTGCCAGCAGTCCTATCTTAGGCGATACGCAGTATTTT. Looking up the rest from reference TRBV2 and TRBJ2-3 gives the full variable domain: EPEVTQTPSHQVTQMGQEVILRCVPISNHLYFYWYRQILGQKVEFLVSFYNNEISEKSEIFDDQFSVERPDGSNFTLKIRSTKLEDSAMYFCASSPILGDTQYFGPGTRLTVL.

This clonotype was detected many times. This chain joins TRBV5-6 and TRBJ2-1; D is possibly TRBD1 (5 bases). CDR1 and CDR2 from the germline V gene are SGHDT and YYEEEE. V lost 3 bases to trimming and J lost 7 bases, with 11 bases between them. The length of the CDR3 is 13 residues. CDR3 amino acids: CASSSAGMNEQFF. For the CDR3, the DNA is TGTGCCAGCAGCTCGGCAGGGATGAATGAGCAGTTCTTC.

The rearrangement links TRBV14 to TRBJ2-4; perhaps TRBD2 as D (6 bases). V was trimmed by 2 bases and J by 0 bases, leaving 14 bases between them. This CDR3 is built from 17 residues. The V gene's germline CDR1 is SGHDN and CDR2 FVKESK. In nucleotides, the CDR3 is TGTGCCAGCAGCCAATTACCGGGAGCAACAGCCAAAAACATTCAGTACTTC. Encoded protein: CASSQLPGATAKNIQYF. The whole variable domain, filled in from reference TRBV14 and TRBJ2-4, reads EAGVTQFPSHSVIEKGQTVTLRCDPISGHDNLYWYRRVMGKEIKFLLHFVKESKQDESGMPNNRFLAERTGGTYSTLKVQPAELEDSGVYFCASSQLPGATAKNIQYFGAGTRLSVL.

This clonotype showed up many times. This rearrangement joins TRBV2 to TRBJ1-1; possibly TRBD1 for D (5 bases). Deletions cut 0 bases from V and 6 bases from J, with 11 bases between. The germline gives CDR1 SNHLY, CDR2 FYNNEI. This CDR3 is built from 14 residues. CDR3 in DNA: TGTGCCAGCAGTGAAGCGACGACAGTCGCTGAAGCTTTCTTT. Its protein is CASSEATTVAEAFF.

This clonotype was observed a few times. The CDR3 sequence: CASSLGGRYNSPLHF. The CDR3 DNA reads TGCGCCAGCAGCTTGGGAGGGAGATATAATTCACCCCTCCACTTT. The chain joins TRBV5-1 to TRBJ1-6; D is unresolved. V was shortened by 0 bases and J by 4 bases, with 8 bases between the two germline ends. The germline V gene encodes CDR1 SGHRS and CDR2 YFSETQ. The CDR3 sequence is 15 residues long.

The gene calls are TRBV24-1 and TRBJ2-3; 12 bases are shared with TRBD2. This CDR3 spans 15 amino acids. J lost 6 bases, V lost 3 bases, and 3 bases had no gene match. The germline gives CDR1 KGHDR, CDR2 SFDVKD. The CDR3 bases are TGTGCCACCAGTGATCGACTAGCGGGAGCCGATACGCAGTATTTT. Translating it yields CATSDRLAGADTQYF.

The chain combines TRBV19 with TRBJ1-6, with D possibly being TRBD1 (5 bases). V lost 4 bases and J lost 9, with 16 bases in between. Per germline, CDR1 LNHDA and CDR2 SQIVND (reference sequence). CDR3 length: 15 amino acids. For the CDR3, the DNA is TGTGCCAGTAGTACCTCTGGGACGAGTGCTTCACCCCTCCACTTT. It specifies CASSTSGTSASPLHF. Supplemented by reference TRBV19 and TRBJ1-6, the full variable domain reads DGGITQSPKYLFRKEGQNVTLSCEQNLNHDAMYWYRQDPGQGLRLIYYSQIVNDFQKGDIAEGYSVSREKKESFPLTVTSAQKNPTAFYLCASSTSGTSASPLHFGNGTRLTVT.

This clonotype was observed many times. V is TRBV2 and J is TRBJ1-1, with 9 bases aligning to TRBD1. The CDR3 is 15 residues long. V shed 7 bases, J shed 1 base, and the junction held 7 bases outside the gene matches. The germline V gene has CDR1 SNHLY and CDR2 FYNNEI. CDR3 sequence reads: CASTETGGTNTEAFF. CDR3 in DNA: TGTGCCAGCACCGAAACAGGGGGCACGAACACTGAAGCTTTCTTT.

The V call is TRBV7-9, the J call TRBJ2-1; tentatively, D is TRBD2 (5 bases). The CDR3 contains 18 residues. CDR1 and CDR2 from the germline V gene are SEHNR and FQNEAQ (reference sequence). V gave up 1 base and J gave up 0 bases, with 16 bases separating them. The CDR3 reads CASSLDLVRGSSYNEQFF. The CDR3 coding sequence is TGTGCCAGCAGCTTAGACCTCGTACGGGGAAGCTCCTACAATGAGCAGTTCTTC.

This clonotype turned up a few times. The rearrangement links TRBV15 to TRBJ2-1; D might be TRBD2 (5 bases). The CDR3 totals 17 residues. V was pared by 0 bases and J by 1 base, with 13 bases between. The germline CDR1 and CDR2 sequences are LNHNV and YYDKDF (reference sequence). The CDR3 loop reads CATSRDIEGWSYNEQFF. The CDR3 DNA is TGTGCCACCAGCAGAGATATTGAGGGATGGTCCTACAATGAGCAGTTCTTC. Complete variable domain (other parts from reference TRBV15 and TRBJ2-1): DAMVIQNPRYQVTQFGKPVTLSCSQTLNHNVMYWYQQKSSQAPKLLFHYYDKDFNNEADTPDNFQSRRPNTSFCFLDIRSPGLGDTAMYLCATSRDIEGWSYNEQFFGPGTRLTVL.

In this sample, this clonotype turned up a few times. The chain uses TRBV14 and TRBJ2-7; tentatively, D is TRBD2 (5 bases). This CDR3 has 13 amino acids. V lost 5 bases to trimming and J lost 2 bases, with 10 bases between them. Germline values: CDR1 SGHDN, CDR2 FVKESK. The CDR3 region is CASSGGLTYEQYF. In nucleotides, the CDR3 is TGTGCCAGCAGCGGTGGACTTACCTACGAGCAGTACTTC.

J is TRBJ2-3 and V is TRBV5-1; tentative D call: TRBD1 (6 bases). Germline CDR1 reads SGHRS; CDR2 reads YFSETQ. The CDR3 sequence is 16 residues long. V was pared by 1 base and J by 0 bases, with 12 bases between. The DNA of the CDR3 is TGCGCCAGCAGCTTGTCCGTGGGGGCGAGCACAGATACGCAGTATTTT. It specifies CASSLSVGASTDTQYF.

The chain combines TRBV5-4 with TRBJ1-6, with TRBD1 matching 7 bases. In germline, CDR1 is SGHNT, CDR2 YYREEE (reference sequence). V lost 7 bases and J lost 11; bases outside the gene matches: 12. The CDR3 runs 14 residues. The CDR3 bases are TGTGCCAGCGGATCGCGGGGGGACAGCGCACCCCTCCACTTT. Its translation: CASGSRGDSAPLHF.